This TCR beta chain was recovered during a study of blood T cells in healthy people across ages (dated by TCRdb to the mid-2010s). In terms of the full investigation: In model experiments, template switching captured roughly one uniquely barcoded TCR beta cDNA molecule for every two T cells. Four age groups were formed from the donors: young (average about 17 years), middle-aged (approximately 41), aged (roughly 56) and long-lived (about 80). Two additional independent replicas of 1 million unique cDNA reads from the same blood draw were analyzed for two donors (one aged 18 to 30 and one aged 80 or older). To avoid experimental bias, donors of different ages were distributed randomly across sequencing lanes. Using deep sequencing normalized with unique cDNA molecular identifiers, the study measured how TCR beta repertoire diversity changes with age. Results and caveats for the whole study, not just this receptor: Compared with the aged group, the long-lived group had more naive CD4+ T cells, fewer expanded clones and increased TCR diversity, suggesting age selection. Since profiling was done on bulk unsorted PBMCs, naive and antigen-experienced compartments could not be conclusively compared. As age increased, observed TCR beta diversity per million T cells dropped in a roughly linear way, and a significant reduction was already evident by age 40. Estimates of total diversity from one million sequenced T cells were regarded as lower bounds and underestimates. The CMV infection status of donors was not known, potentially confounding age-related changes in expanded clonotypes. A strong correlation was found between observed TCR beta diversity and the percentage of naive T cells measured by flow cytometry.

With regard to this clonotype: Its antigen specificity is not known. One end of the junction is discordant with germline, which a read error may explain.

Libraries were built with 5' RACE. Reads for this sample came from an Illumina HiSeq 2500. A second PCR of about 7 to 12 cycles was performed with a sample-barcoded 5' primer and a J-beta primer mix. A template-switch 5' adaptor carrying 12 random nucleotides introduced a unique molecular identifier onto each TCR beta cDNA molecule. Each sample yielded at least 3 million CDR3-containing paired-end reads. The Mint cDNA synthesis kit, primed by a TRBC-specific oligonucleotide, was used to synthesize first-strand cDNA from all RNA. Following uracil-DNA glycosylase treatment, all cDNA underwent a first 18-cycle PCR with the universal primers M1SS and BC2_uni_R. Processing in the source paper ran as follows. Each sample was normalized by randomly selecting 1 million high-quality reads, each carrying a distinct molecular identifier. Reads sharing molecular identifiers were discarded rather than binned into consensus sequences. MiTCR, with a Q25 quality threshold and the strictest error-elimination algorithm, was used for CDR3 identification, clonotype clustering and error correction. A nonparametric unseen species model with Euler transformation was used to estimate lower-bound total TCR beta diversity. The public reads were reprocessed in TCRdb via fastp at Q25 and MiXCR, keeping in-frame beta chains. One record per CDR3 amino acid sequence lists the most common genes and DNA. Clone size and V and J calls follow TCRdb, not the original study. Recorded for this sample are some 700,000 distinct CDR3 sequences; more than 40% of them occurred a single time. The top ten constitute roughly 20% of the sample.

The CDR3 runs 15 amino acids, cysteine and phenylalanine included. The DNA shown is the 45-base CDR3, in frame from base 1. Sequences SGHTA (CDR1) and FQGNSA (CDR2) are obtained from the germline V gene. Donors were 39 systemically healthy Caucasian individuals from Russia aged roughly 6 to 95 years. Each donor gave roughly 9.5 milliliters of peripheral blood, collected into EDTA-treated Vacutainer tubes. Ficoll-Paque density-gradient centrifugation was used to isolate PBMCs, with at least 7 million per sample. Trizol reagent was used to extract total RNA from the PBMCs, yielding at least 5.5 micrograms per sample. For every donor, flow cytometry on a PBMC aliquot measured the percentage of naive CD45RAhigh/CD27high T cells.

The clonotype comes from a woman aged 55 to 70 in good health. Sequenced input: blood. The chain joins TRBV7-2 to TRBJ2-1, with the D gene not confidently named. The DNA sequence is given as TGTGCCAGCAGCGTAGCTCCGGTTTCTTACAATGAGCAGTTCTTC. Its translation reads: CASSVAPVSYNEQFF.